Listed below are T cell receptor beta chains from one sample, sequenced in a study of blood T cell repertoires in COVID-19. Profiled with immunoSEQ multiplex PCR; TCRdb holds only in-frame clones, not every one. Of 150,000 to 200,000 clones listed, 65% to 80% are singletons. Sequenced material: peripheral blood. These receptors came from a man in his sixties with acute or convalescent COVID-19. The CDR3 runs from the conserved cysteine through the conserved F or W. Fields, in order: V gene, J gene, clone size, D gene, CDR3 DNA, CDR3 protein. A D gene is named only where the DNA matches it firmly. Expanded clones get a size class; other rows say once, few or many, or leave the size out.

v_gene: TRBV12-3/TRBV12-4
j_gene: TRBJ1-1
abundance: .
d_gene: TRBD1
CDR3nt: TGTGCCACAAGACAGGGCGCAAAAGCTGAAGCTTTCTTT
CDR3aa: CATRQGAKAEAFF

v_gene: TRBV3-1/TRBV3-2
j_gene: TRBJ1-6
abundance: .
d_gene: TRBD1
CDR3nt: TGTGCCAGCAGCCCCGGGACAGGGGGCTCTCATTCACCCCTCCACTTT
CDR3aa: CASSPGTGGSHSPLHF

v_gene: TRBV4-1
j_gene: TRBJ1-2
abundance: .
d_gene: TRBD1
CDR3nt: TGCGCCAGCAGCCAAGATAGGGGGCAGCTTAATGGCTACACCTTC
CDR3aa: CASSQDRGQLNGYTF

v_gene: TRBV24-1
j_gene: TRBJ2-3
abundance: .
d_gene: .
CDR3nt: TGTGCCACCAGTGATGCGGTTCGCACAGATACGCAGTATTTT
CDR3aa: CATSDAVRTDTQYF

v_gene: TRBV6-5
j_gene: TRBJ1-1
abundance: few
d_gene: TRBD1
CDR3nt: TGTGCCAGCAGTCTCCAGGGGGAGAACACTGAAGCTTTCTTT
CDR3aa: CASSLQGENTEAFF

v_gene: TRBV5-4
j_gene: TRBJ2-5
abundance: .
d_gene: TRBD2
CDR3nt: TGTGCCAGCAGCTTGAAGACTAGCGTCGAAGAGACCCAGTACTTC
CDR3aa: CASSLKTSVEETQYF

v_gene: TRBV6-2/TRBV6-3
j_gene: TRBJ1-2
abundance: .
d_gene: TRBD1
CDR3nt: TGTGCCAGCAGTGCCGGGGACAGGTACTATGGCTACACCTTC
CDR3aa: CASSAGDRYYGYTF

v_gene: TRBV9
j_gene: TRBJ2-3
abundance: few
d_gene: .
CDR3nt: TGTGCCAGCAGCGAGGGGGGGGACACAGATACGCAGTATTTT
CDR3aa: CASSEGGDTDTQYF

v_gene: TRBV25-1
j_gene: TRBJ2-7
abundance: .
d_gene: .
CDR3nt: TGTGCCAGCAGTCCTAACCGGGACATCGTAGGGGGAGAGCAGTACTTC
CDR3aa: CASSPNRDIVGGEQYF

v_gene: TRBV5-4
j_gene: TRBJ2-3
abundance: .
d_gene: TRBD1
CDR3nt: TGTGCCAGCAGCTTTGGGACAGGGGGGGGCACAGATACGCAGTATTTT
CDR3aa: CASSFGTGGGTDTQYF

v_gene: TRBV3-1/TRBV3-2
j_gene: TRBJ2-1
abundance: .
d_gene: .
CDR3nt: TGTGCCAGCAGCCCGACTAGCTCCTACAATGAGCAGTTCTTC
CDR3aa: CASSPTSSYNEQFF

v_gene: TRBV5-4
j_gene: TRBJ2-5
abundance: .
d_gene: .
CDR3nt: TGTGCCAGCAGCTTGGGGGGCGCAGAGACCCAGTACTTC
CDR3aa: CASSLGGAETQYF

v_gene: TRBV10-3
j_gene: TRBJ2-1
abundance: .
d_gene: TRBD1
CDR3nt: TGTGCCATCCACAGGGGCGACAATGAGCAGTTCTTC
CDR3aa: CAIHRGDNEQFF

v_gene: TRBV5-1
j_gene: TRBJ2-7
abundance: .
d_gene: TRBD1
CDR3nt: TGCGCCAGCAGCGGGGGGACAGGGGGCCACGAGCAGTACTTC
CDR3aa: CASSGGTGGHEQYF

v_gene: TRBV15
j_gene: TRBJ1-5
abundance: .
d_gene: .
CDR3nt: TGTGCCACCAGCAGAGTGGACGGAGGTCATCAGCCCCAGCATTTT
CDR3aa: CATSRVDGGHQPQHF

v_gene: TRBV30
j_gene: TRBJ2-2
abundance: .
d_gene: TRBD2
CDR3nt: TGTGCCTGGTTGGGAGGGGAGTCGAACACCGGGGAGCTGTTTTTT
CDR3aa: CAWLGGESNTGELFF

v_gene: TRBV10-3
j_gene: TRBJ2-1
abundance: .
d_gene: TRBD1
CDR3nt: TGTGCCATCAGTGAGGGGGACAGGGGCTACAATGAGCAGTTCTTC
CDR3aa: CAISEGDRGYNEQFF

v_gene: TRBV27
j_gene: TRBJ1-5
abundance: .
d_gene: .
CDR3nt: TGTGCCAGCAGTTCCCTCGACAGCCGCAATCAGCCCCAGCATTTT
CDR3aa: CASSSLDSRNQPQHF

v_gene: TRBV6-2/TRBV6-3
j_gene: TRBJ2-1
abundance: .
d_gene: .
CDR3nt: TGTGCCAGCAGTTACGCCCAGGGGATCTACAATGAGCAGTTCTTC
CDR3aa: CASSYAQGIYNEQFF

v_gene: TRBV19
j_gene: TRBJ2-6
abundance: .
d_gene: TRBD1
CDR3nt: TGTGCCACCCTGGACAGGGGTCCCCTCTCTGGGGCCAACGTCCTGACTTTC
CDR3aa: CATLDRGPLSGANVLTF

v_gene: TRBV7-2
j_gene: TRBJ2-5
abundance: .
d_gene: .
CDR3nt: TGTGCCAGCAGCTACCAGGGGTCGGGGGAGACCCAGTACTTC
CDR3aa: CASSYQGSGETQYF

v_gene: TRBV3-1/TRBV3-2
j_gene: TRBJ1-4
abundance: once
d_gene: .
CDR3nt: TGTGCCAGCAGTCGAGGGAAGCCCGAAAAACTGTTTTTT
CDR3aa: CASSRGKPEKLFF

v_gene: TRBV19
j_gene: TRBJ2-7
abundance: few
d_gene: TRBD1
CDR3nt: TGTGCCAGTTTAGGGACAGAGTTACTCTCCTACGAGCAGTACTTC
CDR3aa: CASLGTELLSYEQYF

v_gene: TRBV18
j_gene: TRBJ1-3
abundance: .
d_gene: .
CDR3nt: TGTGCCAGCTCACCTCGGACAGCTGGAAACACCATATATTTT
CDR3aa: CASSPRTAGNTIYF

v_gene: TRBV5-5
j_gene: TRBJ1-4
abundance: .
d_gene: .
CDR3nt: TGTGCCAGCAGCTTGGATACTGGGGGGACTGGGGAAAAACTGTTTTTT
CDR3aa: CASSLDTGGTGEKLFF

v_gene: TRBV7-2
j_gene: TRBJ1-2
abundance: .
d_gene: .
CDR3nt: TGTGCCAGCAGCTTAGGGAGGGTTACCTACACCTTC
CDR3aa: CASSLGRVTYTF

v_gene: TRBV6-6
j_gene: TRBJ1-1
abundance: .
d_gene: .
CDR3nt: TGTGCCAGCAGTCCGCTAGCCGGGGGGGTTTACGACACTGAAGCTTTCTTT
CDR3aa: CASSPLAGGVYDTEAFF

v_gene: TRBV15
j_gene: TRBJ2-7
abundance: .
d_gene: .
CDR3nt: TGTGCCACCAGCGGACAGAGCCACTACGAGCAGTACTTC
CDR3aa: CATSGQSHYEQYF

v_gene: TRBV12-3/TRBV12-4
j_gene: TRBJ1-2
abundance: .
d_gene: .
CDR3nt: TGTGCCAGCAGTTTAAGAGTCAACTATGGCTACACCTTC
CDR3aa: CASSLRVNYGYTF

v_gene: TRBV7-8
j_gene: TRBJ2-1
abundance: .
d_gene: .
CDR3nt: TGTGCCAGCAGCTTACAGACAGGAATCAATGAGCAGTTCTTC
CDR3aa: CASSLQTGINEQFF

v_gene: TRBV5-5
j_gene: TRBJ1-2
abundance: once
d_gene: .
CDR3nt: TGTGCCAGCACGCTGACAGGTCTTTGGGAGAACTATGGCTACACCTTC
CDR3aa: CASTLTGLWENYGYTF

v_gene: TRBV18
j_gene: TRBJ2-1
abundance: .
d_gene: .
CDR3nt: TGTGCCAGCTCACCACCCGGGTTTGGTGATGAGCAGTTCTTC
CDR3aa: CASSPPGFGDEQFF

v_gene: TRBV29-1
j_gene: TRBJ1-2
abundance: .
d_gene: TRBD1
CDR3nt: TGCAGCGTTGAGTATAGGACAGGGTGGTCTGGCTACACCTTC
CDR3aa: CSVEYRTGWSGYTF

v_gene: TRBV6-1
j_gene: TRBJ1-1
abundance: .
d_gene: .
CDR3nt: TGTGCCAGCAGTGAACACACAGATGCTGAAGCTTTCTTT
CDR3aa: CASSEHTDAEAFF

v_gene: TRBV27
j_gene: TRBJ1-1
abundance: few
d_gene: .
CDR3nt: TGTGCCAGCAGTTTATCCGCGGACTCGGCGAGAACTGAAGCTTTCTTT
CDR3aa: CASSLSADSARTEAFF

v_gene: TRBV28
j_gene: TRBJ2-3
abundance: .
d_gene: TRBD1
CDR3nt: TGTGCCAGCAGAAGCCGGGACAGGGGCACAGATACGCAGTATTTT
CDR3aa: CASRSRDRGTDTQYF